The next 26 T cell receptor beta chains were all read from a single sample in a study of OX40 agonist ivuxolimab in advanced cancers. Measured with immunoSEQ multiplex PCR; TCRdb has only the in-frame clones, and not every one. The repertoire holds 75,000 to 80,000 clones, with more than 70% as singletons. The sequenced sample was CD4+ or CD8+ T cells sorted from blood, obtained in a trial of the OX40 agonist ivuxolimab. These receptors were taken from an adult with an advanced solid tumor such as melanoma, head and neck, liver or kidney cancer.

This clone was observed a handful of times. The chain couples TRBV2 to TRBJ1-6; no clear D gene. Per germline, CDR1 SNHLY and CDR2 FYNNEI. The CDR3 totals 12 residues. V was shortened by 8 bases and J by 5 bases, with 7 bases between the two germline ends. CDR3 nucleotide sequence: TGTGCCAGCCGACGGGATAATTCACCCCTCCACTTT. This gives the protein CASRRDNSPLHF.

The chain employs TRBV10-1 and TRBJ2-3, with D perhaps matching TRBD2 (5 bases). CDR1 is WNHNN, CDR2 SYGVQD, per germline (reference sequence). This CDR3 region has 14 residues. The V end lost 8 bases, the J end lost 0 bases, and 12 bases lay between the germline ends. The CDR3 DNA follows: TGCGCCAGCTCCTCGGGGTCTAGCACAGATACGCAGTATTTT. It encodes CASSSGSSTDTQYF.

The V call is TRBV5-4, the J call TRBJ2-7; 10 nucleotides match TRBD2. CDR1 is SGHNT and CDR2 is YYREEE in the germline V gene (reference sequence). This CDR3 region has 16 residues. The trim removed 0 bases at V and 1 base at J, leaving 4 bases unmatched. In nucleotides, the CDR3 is TGTGCCAGCAGCTTGGGGGGACTAGCGAAATCCTACGAGCAGTACTTC. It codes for CASSLGGLAKSYEQYF.

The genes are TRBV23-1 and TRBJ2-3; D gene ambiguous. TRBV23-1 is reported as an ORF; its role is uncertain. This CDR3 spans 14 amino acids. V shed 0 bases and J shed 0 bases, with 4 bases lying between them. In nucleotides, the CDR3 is TGCGCCAGCAGTCAATCGAACAGCACAGATACGCAGTATTTT. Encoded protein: CASSQSNSTDTQYF.

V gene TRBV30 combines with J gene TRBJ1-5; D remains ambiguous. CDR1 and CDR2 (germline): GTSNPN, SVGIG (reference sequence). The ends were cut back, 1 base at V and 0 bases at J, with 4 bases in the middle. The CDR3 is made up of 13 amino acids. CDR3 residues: CAWSEDSNQPQHF. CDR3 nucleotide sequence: TGTGCCTGGAGTGAGGATAGCAATCAGCCCCAGCATTTT.

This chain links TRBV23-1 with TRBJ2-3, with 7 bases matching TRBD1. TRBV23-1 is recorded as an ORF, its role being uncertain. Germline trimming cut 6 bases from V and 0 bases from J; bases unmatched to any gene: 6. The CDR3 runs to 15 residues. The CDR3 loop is CASRGGQYSTDTQYF. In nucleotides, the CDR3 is TGCGCCAGCAGAGGGGGACAGTATAGCACAGATACGCAGTATTTT.

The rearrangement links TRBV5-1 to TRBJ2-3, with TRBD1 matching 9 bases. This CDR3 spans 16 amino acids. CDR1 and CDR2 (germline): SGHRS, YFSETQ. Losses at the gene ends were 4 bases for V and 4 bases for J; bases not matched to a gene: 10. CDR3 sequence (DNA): TGCGCCAGCAGCCTCCCGGACAGGGGCAGGGCAGATACGCAGTATTTT. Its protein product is CASSLPDRGRADTQYF.

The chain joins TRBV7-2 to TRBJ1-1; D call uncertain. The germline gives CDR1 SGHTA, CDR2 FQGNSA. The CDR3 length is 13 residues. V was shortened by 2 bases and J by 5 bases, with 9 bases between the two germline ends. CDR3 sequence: CASSLLLETEAFF. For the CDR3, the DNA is TGTGCCAGCAGCTTACTATTGGAAACTGAAGCTTTCTTT. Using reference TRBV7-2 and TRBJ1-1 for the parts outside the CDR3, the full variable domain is GAGVSQSPSNKVTEKGKDVELRCDPISGHTALYWYRQSLGQGLEFLIYFQGNSAPDKSGLPSDRFSAERTGGSVSTLTIQRTQQEDSAVYLCASSLLLETEAFFGQGTRLTVV.

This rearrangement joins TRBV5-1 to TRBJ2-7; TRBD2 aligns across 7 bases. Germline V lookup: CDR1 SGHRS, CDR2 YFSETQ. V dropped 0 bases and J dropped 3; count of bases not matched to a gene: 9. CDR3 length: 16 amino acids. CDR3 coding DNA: TGCGCCAGCAGCTTGGCCCAGGCTAGCGGTAACTACGAGCAGTACTTC. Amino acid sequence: CASSLAQASGNYEQYF.

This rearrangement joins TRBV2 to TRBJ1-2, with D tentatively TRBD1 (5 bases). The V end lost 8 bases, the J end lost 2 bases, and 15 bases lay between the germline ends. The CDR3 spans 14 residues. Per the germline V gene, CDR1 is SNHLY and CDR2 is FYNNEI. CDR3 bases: TGTGCCAGCGGAATTGCAGGGCGAAACTATGGCTACACCTTC. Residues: CASGIAGRNYGYTF.

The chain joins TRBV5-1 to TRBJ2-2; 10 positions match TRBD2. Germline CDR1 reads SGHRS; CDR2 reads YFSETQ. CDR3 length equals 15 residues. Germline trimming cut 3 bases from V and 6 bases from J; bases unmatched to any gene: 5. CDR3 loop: CASSWIAGGAGELFF. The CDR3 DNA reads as TGCGCCAGCAGCTGGATAGCGGGAGGTGCCGGGGAGCTGTTTTTT.

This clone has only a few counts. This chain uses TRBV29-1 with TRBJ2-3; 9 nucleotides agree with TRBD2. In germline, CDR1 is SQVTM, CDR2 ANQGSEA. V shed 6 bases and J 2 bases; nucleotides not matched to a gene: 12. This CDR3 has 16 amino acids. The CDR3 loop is CSVATLAGFNTDTQYF. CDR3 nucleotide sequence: TGCAGCGTCGCCACTCTAGCGGGATTCAACACAGATACGCAGTATTTT.

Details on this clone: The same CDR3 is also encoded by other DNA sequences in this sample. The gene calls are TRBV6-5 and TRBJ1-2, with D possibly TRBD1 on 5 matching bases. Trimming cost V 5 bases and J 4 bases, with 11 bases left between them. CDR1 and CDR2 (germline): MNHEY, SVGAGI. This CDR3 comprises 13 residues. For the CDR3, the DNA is TGTGCCAGCAGTGACCAGGGTACCTATGGCTACACCTTC. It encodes CASSDQGTYGYTF.

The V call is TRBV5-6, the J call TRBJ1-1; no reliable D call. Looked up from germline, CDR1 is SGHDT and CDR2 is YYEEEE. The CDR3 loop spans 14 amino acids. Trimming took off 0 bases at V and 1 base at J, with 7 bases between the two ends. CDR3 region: CASSLGSSNTEAFF. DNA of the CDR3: TGTGCCAGCAGCTTGGGCAGTTCGAACACTGAAGCTTTCTTT.

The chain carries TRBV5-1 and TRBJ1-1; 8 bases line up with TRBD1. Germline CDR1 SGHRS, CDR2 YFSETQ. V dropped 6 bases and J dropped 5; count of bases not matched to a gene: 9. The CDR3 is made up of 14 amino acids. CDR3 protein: CASNPGGLFTEAFF. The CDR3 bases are TGCGCCAGCAACCCAGGGGGCTTGTTTACTGAAGCTTTCTTT.

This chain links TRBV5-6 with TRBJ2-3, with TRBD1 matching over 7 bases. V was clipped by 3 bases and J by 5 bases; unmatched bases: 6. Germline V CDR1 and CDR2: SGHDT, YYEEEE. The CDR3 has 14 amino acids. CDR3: CASSSDRARDTQYF. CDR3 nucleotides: TGTGCCAGCAGCTCAGACAGGGCCAGAGATACGCAGTATTTT.

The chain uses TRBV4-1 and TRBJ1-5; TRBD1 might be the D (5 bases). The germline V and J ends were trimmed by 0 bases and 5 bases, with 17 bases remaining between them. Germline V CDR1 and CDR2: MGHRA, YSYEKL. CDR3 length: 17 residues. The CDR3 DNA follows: TGCGCCAGCAGCCAAGATGGGGGGGGAGGGCTTTATCAGCCCCAGCATTTT. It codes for CASSQDGGGGLYQPQHF.

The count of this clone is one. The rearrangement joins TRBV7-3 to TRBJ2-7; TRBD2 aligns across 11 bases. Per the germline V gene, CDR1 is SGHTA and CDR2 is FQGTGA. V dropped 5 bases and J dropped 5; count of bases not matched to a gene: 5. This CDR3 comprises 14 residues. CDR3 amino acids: CASSPGLAEDEQYF. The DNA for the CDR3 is TGTGCCAGCAGCCCGGGACTAGCGGAAGACGAGCAGTACTTC.

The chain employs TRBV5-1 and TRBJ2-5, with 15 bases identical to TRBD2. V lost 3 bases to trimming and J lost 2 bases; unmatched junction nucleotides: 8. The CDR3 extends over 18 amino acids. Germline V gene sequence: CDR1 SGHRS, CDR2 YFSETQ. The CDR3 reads CASSWTSGRVGSQETQYF. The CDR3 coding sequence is TGCGCCAGCAGCTGGACTAGCGGGAGGGTCGGCTCACAAGAGACCCAGTACTTC.

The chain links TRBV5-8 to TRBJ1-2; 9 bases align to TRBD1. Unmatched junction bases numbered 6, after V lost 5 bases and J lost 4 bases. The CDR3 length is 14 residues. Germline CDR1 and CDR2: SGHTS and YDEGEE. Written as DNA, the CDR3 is TGTGCCAGCAGATTGACAGGGGGAGCCTATGGCTACACCTTC. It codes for CASRLTGGAYGYTF.

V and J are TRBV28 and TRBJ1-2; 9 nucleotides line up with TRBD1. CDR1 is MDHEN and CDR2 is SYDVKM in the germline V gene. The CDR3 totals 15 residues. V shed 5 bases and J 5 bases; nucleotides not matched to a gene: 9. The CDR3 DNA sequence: TGTGCCAGCAGTACAGGGGGCGGCTTCTTATATGGCTACACCTTC. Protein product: CASSTGGGFLYGYTF.

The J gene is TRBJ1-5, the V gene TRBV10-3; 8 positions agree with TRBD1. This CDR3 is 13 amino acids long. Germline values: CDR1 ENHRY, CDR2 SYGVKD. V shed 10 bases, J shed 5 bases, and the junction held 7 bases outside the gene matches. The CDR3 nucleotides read TGTGCCACGGGACAGGATCGGGATCAGCCCCAGCATTTT. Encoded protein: CATGQDRDQPQHF.

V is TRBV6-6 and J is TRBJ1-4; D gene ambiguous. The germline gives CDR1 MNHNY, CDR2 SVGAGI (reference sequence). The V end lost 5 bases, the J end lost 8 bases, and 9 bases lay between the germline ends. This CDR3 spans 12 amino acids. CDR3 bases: TGTGCCAGCAGTCCCGGGCCGGAAAAACTGTTTTTT. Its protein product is CASSPGPEKLFF.

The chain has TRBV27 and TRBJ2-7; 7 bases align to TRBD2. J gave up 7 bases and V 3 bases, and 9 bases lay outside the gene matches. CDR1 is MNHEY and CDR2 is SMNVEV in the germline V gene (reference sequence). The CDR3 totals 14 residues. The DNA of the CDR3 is TGTGCCAGCAGTTTGGTGCGGGGGTCTTTGGAGCAGTACTTC. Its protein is CASSLVRGSLEQYF.

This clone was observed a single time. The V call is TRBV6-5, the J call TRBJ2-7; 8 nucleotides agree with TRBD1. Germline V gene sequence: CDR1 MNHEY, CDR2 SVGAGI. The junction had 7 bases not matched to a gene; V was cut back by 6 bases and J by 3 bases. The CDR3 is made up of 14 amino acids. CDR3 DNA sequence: TGTGCCAGCAGATTAGGGACAGGAAACTACGAGCAGTACTTC. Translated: CASRLGTGNYEQYF.

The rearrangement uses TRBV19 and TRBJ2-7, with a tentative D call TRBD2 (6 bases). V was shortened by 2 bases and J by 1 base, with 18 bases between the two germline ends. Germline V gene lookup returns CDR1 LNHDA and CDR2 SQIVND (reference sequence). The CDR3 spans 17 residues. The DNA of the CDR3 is TGTGCCAGTAGTATAAGGAGCGGTGGGGGGATGTCCTACGAGCAGTACTTC. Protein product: CASSIRSGGGMSYEQYF.